In this sample, the clone carrying this T cell receptor beta chain turned up many times. As yet, its antigen is unknown. At one of its ends the junction is not consistent with the germline gene, which may arise from a read error. This CDR3 has 12 residues. Germline V CDR1 and CDR2: MRHNA, SNTAGT. This sample was included in a study of T cells after yellow fever vaccination. Findings and limits, study-wide: A secondary response was less intense yet reached its peak sooner, at day 5 versus 15.

TCRdb recomputed calls from the 5' RACE reads with MiXCR, one row per CDR3 protein. The sample has some 320,000 distinct CDR3 sequences, over 4% seen once. The genes are TRBV6-4 and TRBJ2-1, with 7 bases that match TRBD2. The receptor was isolated from a young man who received the YFV17D yellow fever vaccine. Sample: PBMCs, taken 5 days after the yellow fever booster vaccination. The CDR3 protein is CASSDSGGSPHF. Here the CDR3 DNA reads TGTGCCAGCAGTGACTCGGGGGGGTCCCCACACTTC.